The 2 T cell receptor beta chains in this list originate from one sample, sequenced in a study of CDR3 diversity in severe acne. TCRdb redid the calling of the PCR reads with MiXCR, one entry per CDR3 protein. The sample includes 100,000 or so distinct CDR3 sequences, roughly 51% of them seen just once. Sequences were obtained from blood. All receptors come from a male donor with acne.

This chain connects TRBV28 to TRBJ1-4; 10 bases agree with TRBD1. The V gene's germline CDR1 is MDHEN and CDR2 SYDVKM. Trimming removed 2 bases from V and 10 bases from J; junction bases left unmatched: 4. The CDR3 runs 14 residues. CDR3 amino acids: CASSLGQGEGKLFF. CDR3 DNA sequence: TGTGCCAGCAGTTTAGGACAGGGGGAAGGAAAACTGTTTTTT.

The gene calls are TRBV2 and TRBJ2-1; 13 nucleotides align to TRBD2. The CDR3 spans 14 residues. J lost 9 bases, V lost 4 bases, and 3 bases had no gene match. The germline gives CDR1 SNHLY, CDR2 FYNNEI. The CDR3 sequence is CASSGTSGSGEQFF. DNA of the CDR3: TGTGCCAGCAGTGGGACTAGCGGGAGTGGTGAGCAGTTCTTC.